A selection of T cell receptor beta chains follows, all from one sample in a study of T cell changes during pregnancy in multiple sclerosis. TCRdb's table, derived via immunoSEQ multiplex PCR, lists solely in-frame clones and lacks some. The data contain 70,000 to 90,000 clones, about 93% of them singletons. Sequencing used peripheral blood, obtained in the first trimester of pregnancy. These receptors were collected from a female donor with multiple sclerosis, enrolled in a pregnancy study. Both conserved end residues are part of each CDR3. Each record gives: D gene, CDR3 length, clone size, V gene, J gene, CDR3 DNA, CDR3 protein. A D gene is named only where the DNA matches it firmly. Where a row states a size, it is once, few, many or the class of an expanded clone; other rows omit it.

>-|16|-|TRBV7-9|TRBJ2-3
TGTGCCAGCAGCTTAGCACTAGGTGGTTCTGTAGATACGCAGTATTTT
CASSLALGGSVDTQYF
>-|16|-|TRBV27|TRBJ2-2
TGTGCCAGCAGTTTCTATGGCAGGGCGAACACCGGGGAGCTGTTTTTT
CASSFYGRANTGELFF
>-|13|-|TRBV19|TRBJ1-1
TGTGCCAGTAGTATAGAAGACGGGTTTGAAGCTTTCTTT
CASSIEDGFEAFF
>-|14|-|TRBV5-1|TRBJ2-7
TGCGCCAGCAGCTTGGCGGGGGAGGCCTACGAGCAGTACTTC
CASSLAGEAYEQYF
>-|18|-|TRBV7-4|TRBJ1-5
TGTGCCAGCAGCCCTGGCCCACAGGGCCGATATAGCAATCAGCCCCAGCATTTT
CASSPGPQGRYSNQPQHF
>-|16|-|TRBV7-8|TRBJ2-3
TGTGCCAGCAGCTTCTTTTGGGCTAGCAGCACAGATACGCAGTATTTT
CASSFFWASSTDTQYF
>-|12|-|TRBV30|TRBJ1-1
TGTGCCTGGAGTCACGCGTACACTGAAGCTTTCTTT
CAWSHAYTEAFF
>TRBD1|15|-|TRBV28|TRBJ2-7
TGTGCCAGCAGCCCCCCGGGACAGGGGACCTACGAGCAGTACTTC
CASSPPGQGTYEQYF
>-|14|-|TRBV12-5|TRBJ1-5
TGTGCTAGTGGGAAAGACAGGAGCAATCAGCCCCAGCATTTT
CASGKDRSNQPQHF
>TRBD1|15|once|TRBV7-3|TRBJ1-6
TGTGCCAGCAGTCCTACAGGGGCTAGGGGTTCACCCCTCCACTTT
CASSPTGARGSPLHF
>-|19|-|TRBV1|TRBJ2-3
TGCACCAGCCTCTCAAGGGTGTCGGGAGGGTCAGGGGCCGCAGATACGCAGTATTTT
CTSLSRVSGGSGAADTQYF
>-|16|-|TRBV7-3|TRBJ2-3
TGTGCCAGCAGCCCAGAGGACAGTTTTTTCACAGATACGCAGTATTTT
CASSPEDSFFTDTQYF
>TRBD1|14|-|TRBV2|TRBJ1-1
TGTGCCAGCAGCGGTGACAGGGTGGACACTGAAGCTTTCTTT
CASSGDRVDTEAFF
>-|15|-|TRBV2|TRBJ1-5
TGTGCCAGCAGTAAATACAGGGTGCCCAATCAGCCCCAGCATTTT
CASSKYRVPNQPQHF
>TRBD1|17|-|TRBV19|TRBJ1-5
TGTGCCAGTAGTATTATGTCAGGGGGCCTTAGCAATCAGCCCCAGCATTTT
CASSIMSGGLSNQPQHF
>-|14|-|TRBV27|TRBJ2-5
TGTGCCAGCAGTCGGGGGGCGGTGCAAGAGACCCAGTACTTC
CASSRGAVQETQYF
>-|17|-|TRBV5-8|TRBJ2-3
TGTGCCAGCAGCTTGGGGGGCGTTGAACATGTTATAAATACGCAGTATTTT
CASSLGGVEHVINTQYF
>-|14|-|TRBV19|TRBJ1-5
TGTGCCAGTACCGAGACAGGATCTGATCAGCCCCAGCATTTT
CASTETGSDQPQHF
>-|12|-|TRBV29-1|TRBJ2-5
TGCAGCCCGGAAGGGGTTCAAGAGACCCAGTACTTC
CSPEGVQETQYF
>-|14|-|TRBV27|TRBJ2-1
TGTGCCAGCAGTTTAGAGCCTGCCTCATATGAGCAGTTCTTC
CASSLEPASYEQFF
>-|14|-|TRBV7-2|TRBJ2-7
TGTGCCAGCAGCTTAGCGGCAGGATCCTACGAGCAGTACTTC
CASSLAAGSYEQYF
>-|16|-|TRBV11-2|TRBJ1-4
TGTGCCAGCAGCTTAGGTTCCGGGGGGGTTGGGGAAAAACTGTTTTTT
CASSLGSGGVGEKLFF
>-|13|-|TRBV28|TRBJ2-1
TGTGCCAGCAAGGTAGCTACCCACAATGAGCAGTTCTTC
CASKVATHNEQFF
>-|15|-|TRBV11-2|TRBJ1-1
TGTGCCAGCAGCCTCAGGGCAGGTACGAACACTGAAGCTTTCTTT
CASSLRAGTNTEAFF
>-|12|-|TRBV11-2|TRBJ2-1
TGTGCCAGCAGCTCGAGGTACAATGAGCAGTTCTTC
CASSSRYNEQFF
>TRBD2|19|-|TRBV28|TRBJ2-3
TGTGCCAGCAGTTTGGCTCGGGGGGTAGCGGGAGGGCCATCAGATACGCAGTATTTT
CASSLARGVAGGPSDTQYF
>TRBD2|16|-|TRBV7-9|TRBJ2-7
TGTGCCAGCAGCGACACTAGCGGGGTCAGTAGCTACGAGCAGTACTTC
CASSDTSGVSSYEQYF
>TRBD2|14|-|TRBV2|TRBJ2-1
TGTGCCACCGCCGGGACTAGCGGAAGCAATGAGCAGTTCTTC
CATAGTSGSNEQFF
>-|13|-|TRBV27|TRBJ2-5
TGTGCCAGCAGGTCGACACACCAAGAGACCCAGTACTTC
CASRSTHQETQYF
>-|14|-|TRBV19|TRBJ2-1
TGTGCCAGTAGTATAGATCGCGGAAACAATGAGCAGTTCTTC
CASSIDRGNNEQFF
>-|14|-|TRBV6-1|TRBJ1-2
TGTGCCAGCCCGAGCGGGGAGGAAAACTATGGCTACACCTTC
CASPSGEENYGYTF
>TRBD2|16|-|TRBV9|TRBJ2-3
TGTGCCAGCAGCGTAGGTCGACTAGCGGGCACAGATACGCAGTATTTT
CASSVGRLAGTDTQYF
>TRBD2|14|-|TRBV18|TRBJ2-1
TGTGCCAGCTCACCAGGACTAGCGGGCAATGAGCAGTTCTTC
CASSPGLAGNEQFF
>-|15|-|TRBV6-5|TRBJ1-1
TGTGCCAGCAGTTCTTACTCGCGGGGTGGAGGGATAGCTTTCTTT
CASSSYSRGGGIAFF
>-|14|-|TRBV28|TRBJ1-2
TGTGCCAGCACCGCTCGAGGTTCTAACTATGGCTACACCTTC
CASTARGSNYGYTF
>-|16|-|TRBV28|TRBJ1-1
TGTGCCAGCAGTTTATTAGGGGGAGGGTCGGGATTTGAAGCTTTCTTT
CASSLLGGGSGFEAFF
>TRBD1|14|-|TRBV7-9|TRBJ1-2
TGTGCCAGCAGCTATGGGACAGGGAAAGGAGGCTACACCTTC
CASSYGTGKGGYTF
>TRBD1|12|many|TRBV10-3|TRBJ1-1
TGTGCCATCAGGGGACAGGGTTTTGAGGCTTTCTTT
CAIRGQGFEAFF
>TRBD1|15|-|TRBV4-3|TRBJ1-2
TGCGCCAGCAGCCAAGACACACAGGGGGTCTATGGCTACACCTTC
CASSQDTQGVYGYTF
>-|17|-|TRBV7-9|TRBJ1-2
TGTGCCAGCAGCCCAGGTCTGACGGGGGGCTTAGGCTATGGCTACACCTTC
CASSPGLTGGLGYGYTF
>TRBD2|17|-|TRBV28|TRBJ2-5
TGTGCCAGCAGTTTGGGTAGCGGGAGGCTCAACCAAGAGACCCAGTACTTC
CASSLGSGRLNQETQYF
>TRBD2|18|once|TRBV4-3|TRBJ2-5
TGCGCCAGCAGCTCCCGACTAGCGGGGGGGACGTACCAAGAGACCCAGTACTTC
CASSSRLAGGTYQETQYF
>TRBD1|15|-|TRBV28|TRBJ1-6
TGTGCCAGCAGTTTACATAACAGGGGATCTTCACCCCTCCACTTT
CASSLHNRGSSPLHF
>-|15|-|TRBV6-1|TRBJ2-7
TGTGCCAGCAGTGAACACGTTATAGGGAGCTACGAGCAGTACTTC
CASSEHVIGSYEQYF
>TRBD2|16|few|TRBV7-7|TRBJ2-1
TGTGCCAGCAGCTTAGGGGGGGGAGTCGGTAACAATGAGCAGTTCTTC
CASSLGGGVGNNEQFF
>-|14|-|TRBV9|TRBJ2-1
TGTGCCAGCAGCGCCCTGGGCGTTTACAATGAGCAGTTCTTC
CASSALGVYNEQFF
>-|14|-|TRBV7-8|TRBJ1-5
TGTGCCAGCAGCCGCCGCTCCGGGATGCAGCCCCAGCATTTT
CASSRRSGMQPQHF
>-|14|-|TRBV30|TRBJ1-6
TGTGCCGGAGGACCCACTGAACCTTATTCACCCCTCCACTTT
CAGGPTEPYSPLHF
>-|12|-|TRBV28|TRBJ1-4
TGTGCCAGCAGAACGAAGTGGACTGAACTGTTTTTT
CASRTKWTELFF
>-|14|-|TRBV9|TRBJ2-1
TGTGCCAGCAGCATAGGGGGGGGGTTGAATGAGCAGTTCTTC
CASSIGGGLNEQFF